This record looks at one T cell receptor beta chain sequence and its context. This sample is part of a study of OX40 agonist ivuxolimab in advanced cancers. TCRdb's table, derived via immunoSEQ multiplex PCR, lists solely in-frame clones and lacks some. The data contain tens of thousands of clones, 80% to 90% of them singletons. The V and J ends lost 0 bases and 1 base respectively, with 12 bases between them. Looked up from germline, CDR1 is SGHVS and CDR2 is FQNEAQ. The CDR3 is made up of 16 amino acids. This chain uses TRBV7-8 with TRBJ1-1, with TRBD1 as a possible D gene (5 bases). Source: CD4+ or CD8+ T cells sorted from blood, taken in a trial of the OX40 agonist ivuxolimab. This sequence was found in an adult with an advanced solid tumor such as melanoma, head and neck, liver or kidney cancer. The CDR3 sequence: CASSLAGRDENTEAFF. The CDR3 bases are TGTGCCAGCAGCTTAGCGGGCAGGGATGAGAACACTGAAGCTTTCTTT.